This T cell receptor beta chain stems from a study of T cell changes during pregnancy in multiple sclerosis. Sequenced by immunoSEQ multiplex PCR; TCRdb stores in-frame clones only, minus some. Among roughly 97,000 clones listed, less than 95% were seen once. This CDR3 region has 18 residues. This clonotype was sampled from a female donor in good health, enrolled as a control in a pregnancy study. The sample was peripheral blood, taken in the second trimester of pregnancy. This chain links TRBV21-1 with TRBJ2-7; the D segment call TRBD2 is taken from the table without a DNA check. TRBV21-1 is designated a pseudogene. The DNA of the CDR3 is TGTGCCAGCAGCAGAGGGGGGGTTCTAGCGGGAGGAGTAGGCGAGCAGTACTTC. Translated, it gives CASSRGGVLAGGVGEQYF.